Presented here are 11 T cell receptor beta chains from one specimen sequenced in a study of blood T cells in healthy people across ages. Then a second PCR, running about 6 to 12 cycles, was carried out with a sample-barcoded 5' primer and a J-beta primer mix. TCRdb independently ran MiXCR on the 5' RACE reads; one entry per CDR3 protein. This repertoire shows approximately 690,000 distinct CDR3 sequences, under 65% found once; its top ten account for about two fifths. The sample was blood. The receptors here all came from a man aged 55 to 70 in good health.

This clonotype was picked up one time. A read error may explain this, as a much larger clone is one base away. The chain combines TRBV5-4 with TRBJ2-1; 11 bases align to TRBD2. The last part of the DNA fits TRBJ2-7 better; the J call may be wrong. The CDR3 is 16 residues long. Looked up from germline, CDR1 is SGHNT and CDR2 is YYREEE (reference sequence). The CDR3 sequence: CASSDLLAGDYNEQYF. In DNA, the CDR3 is TGTGCCAGCAGCGACTTACTAGCGGGGGATTACAATGAGCAGTACTTC.

The V gene is TRBV6-5, the J gene TRBJ2-1; 11 bases align to TRBD1. This CDR3 has 16 residues. Germline V gives CDR1 MNHEY, CDR2 SVGAGI. The junction had 9 bases not matched to a gene; V was cut back by 5 bases and J by 6 bases. In nucleotides, the CDR3 is TGTGCCAGCAGTATAGAACCGGGACAGGGGGTCAATGAGCAGTTCTTC. It is translated as CASSIEPGQGVNEQFF.

This clonotype came up a few times. The chain joins TRBV25-1 to TRBJ2-7; D perhaps matches TRBD1 (6 bases). V was clipped by 4 bases and J by 5 bases, with 12 bases between them. The CDR3 has 13 amino acids. Germline CDR1 is MGHDK and CDR2 is SYGVNS. The CDR3, as DNA: TGTGCCAGCAGTGCGCAGGGGAGAAACGAGCAGTACTTC. It codes for CASSAQGRNEQYF.

This clonotype has only a few counts. The V gene is TRBV5-1, the J gene TRBJ2-1; 8 nucleotides agree with TRBD2. Germline CDR1 is SGHRS and CDR2 is YFSETQ. The CDR3 is 17 amino acids. The V gene end was trimmed by 3 bases and the J gene end by 5 bases; junction bases not matched to a gene: 13. CDR3 residues: CASSSLIAGRGDNEQFF. CDR3 sequence (DNA): TGCGCCAGCAGCTCGCTTATAGCGGGGCGGGGGGACAATGAGCAGTTCTTC.

This clonotype was picked up a small number of times. The chain has TRBV29-1 and TRBJ2-7; 9 bases map to TRBD1. The V and J ends lost 4 bases and 6 bases, in that order; junction bases with no gene match: 7. Germline V gives CDR1 SQVTM, CDR2 ANQGSEA. The CDR3 is 13 residues long. This chain's CDR3 is CSVGDRVNLEQYF. CDR3 bases: TGCAGCGTTGGGGACAGGGTAAATCTCGAGCAGTACTTC.

This clonotype has just a few counts. The chain combines TRBV29-1 with TRBJ2-1; no clear D. V lost 2 bases and J 8 bases, leaving 19 bases between the germline ends. The germline CDR1 and CDR2 sequences are SQVTM and ANQGSEA. This CDR3 spans 15 amino acids. The CDR3 region is CSVELYMESGDEQFF. In DNA form, the CDR3 reads TGCAGCGTTGAACTCTACATGGAGAGTGGGGATGAGCAGTTCTTC.

The chain combines TRBV7-9 with TRBJ1-1; D is unclear. Per the germline V gene, CDR1 is SEHNR and CDR2 is FQNEAQ (reference sequence). The CDR3 has 15 amino acids. V gave up 0 bases and J gave up 4 bases, with 12 bases separating them. CDR3 sequence reads: CASSLALGLGTEAFF. For the CDR3, the DNA is TGTGCCAGCAGCTTAGCCCTTGGGCTGGGCACTGAAGCTTTCTTT.

This clonotype was detected only a few times. The V gene is TRBV28, the J gene TRBJ2-7; D is perhaps TRBD1 (6 bases). The CDR3 contains 15 residues. The germline V gene encodes CDR1 MDHEN and CDR2 SYDVKM. Trimming stripped 5 bases from V and 7 bases from J, with 21 bases between. The CDR3 DNA follows: TGTGCCAGCAGTGAACAGGGTTTCATGATGGGGGAGCAGTACTTC. Its translation: CASSEQGFMMGEQYF.

This clonotype has a handful of counts. The chain couples TRBV5-1 to TRBJ1-1; 8 positions agree with TRBD1. CDR1 is SGHRS and CDR2 is YFSETQ in the germline V gene. The CDR3 runs to 16 residues. J was trimmed by 11 bases and V by 4 bases; bases with no gene match: 19. Here the CDR3 reads CASSVGRQGSRRRAFF. The CDR3 coding sequence is TGCGCCAGCAGCGTGGGCAGACAGGGGTCGAGGAGGAGGGCTTTCTTT.

This clonotype was detected a few times. The chain uses TRBV6-6 and TRBJ1-2; D remains unclear. V was cut by 2 bases and J by 0 bases, with 7 bases left in between. CDR1 and CDR2 (germline): MNHNY, SVGAGI (reference sequence). The CDR3 totals 14 residues. The CDR3 DNA reads as TGTGCCAGCAGTTACGCCGGGACTAACTATGGCTACACCTTC. Its translation is CASSYAGTNYGYTF.

This chain uses TRBV10-3 with TRBJ1-2, with TRBD1 identical over 7 bases. Trimming cost V 2 bases and J 6 bases; bases outside gene matches: 12. Germline V lookup: CDR1 ENHRY, CDR2 SYGVKD. The CDR3 runs 16 residues. CDR3 protein: CAISEPRQGLEDGYTF. In DNA, the CDR3 is TGTGCCATCAGTGAGCCCAGACAGGGCCTAGAAGATGGCTACACCTTC.